This paragraph reports one T cell receptor (beta chain). This clone has only one observation. Its antigen target is currently unknown. No base quality values were provided; no much bigger clone lies one nucleotide off. The data derive from a study of OX40 agonist ivuxolimab in advanced cancers. At the level of the whole study: Ivuxolimab was an agonistic, fully human IgG2 monoclonal antibody directed against OX40 (CD134), a costimulatory receptor. Among the roughly 52 dose-escalation patients, about 19 had hepatocellular carcinoma, roughly 15 melanoma, 9 renal cell carcinoma and 9 head and neck cancer. A male proportion of around 81% and a mean age of approximately 61 years, ranging from 23 to 79, were recorded for the dose-escalation cohort. Three dose-escalation patients achieved partial responses, one with hepatocellular carcinoma and two with cutaneous melanoma. Intravenous ivuxolimab was administered to patients every 2 weeks at six dose levels: 0.01, 0.1, 0.3, 1.5, 3 and 10 mg/kg. The paper describes the monotherapy dose-escalation part (N of about 54 patients) of the phase I trial of ivuxolimab. The point of sequencing TCRbeta in the periphery was to test whether ivuxolimab changed TCR sequence diversity and drove clonal T-cell expansion. Patients were allowed to have had prior anti-PD-1, anti-PD-L1 or anti-CTLA-4 therapy, and 30% to 40% of the dose-escalation patients had previously received checkpoint inhibitors.

The trial excluded patients who had a history of autoimmune disease or who were on systemic immunosuppression. In every dose cohort, peripheral blood was drawn for TCR sequencing at baseline, cycle 4 day 1, and cycle 7 day 1. Samples were obtained from an open-label, multicenter, first-in-human phase I dose-escalation trial of ivuxolimab. Adults with locally advanced or metastatic head and neck squamous cell, hepatocellular, melanoma or renal cell carcinoma were enrolled in the trial. CD4+ and CD8+ T cells were sorted separately from peripheral blood before TCR sequencing. Genomic DNA was isolated from the sorted cells so that the TCRbeta CDR3 region could be sequenced. The immunoSEQ Assay was used to sequence the TCRbeta CDR3 regions. Entries here come from immuneACCESS through TCRdb and include only in-frame sequences with V and J called. Some clones fail to appear in such tables; in the studies checked, an unresolved V gene covers under half of the shortfall, and the cause of the remainder is unknown. This sample lists fewer than 75,000 clones; over 75% were detected once. Jointly, the top ten make up around 8.2% of the sample.

At the junction V is shortened by 7 bases and J by 6 bases, with 19 bases in between. Measured from the cysteine to the phenylalanine, the CDR3 is 15 residues long. Only CDR3 DNA remains: 45 bases, in frame from the first base. Points the paper makes about the study in general: In the 0.1-3.0 mg/kg groups, partial responders had among the lowest normalized peripheral clonal expansion, particularly in CD8+ T cells. Clonal expansion of both CD4+ and CD8+ blood T cells was observed from baseline to week 6 at doses 0.1 to 3.0 mg/kg. After ivuxolimab, expanded clones were on average more numerous among CD8+ T cells than among CD4+ T cells. Low levels of normalized T-cell clonal expansion were also seen in some nonresponding patients. Antigen specificity was not determined for the clonally expanded peripheral T cells.

Rearrangement joined TRBV6-7 to TRBJ2-1; a weak D assignment points to TRBD1 (6 bases agree). TRBV6-7 is flagged as an ORF with uncertain function. The clonotype comes from an adult with an advanced solid tumor such as melanoma, head and neck, liver or kidney cancer. Source: CD4+ or CD8+ T cells sorted from blood, taken in a trial of the OX40 agonist ivuxolimab. The CDR3 in this case is CASTLLGRGCNEQFF. The DNA is as follows: TGTGCCAGCACCTTACTGGGCAGGGGTTGCAATGAGCAGTTCTTC.